One and the same sample provided the 18 T cell receptor beta chains below, sequenced in a study of glioma-infiltrating T cells after dendritic cell vaccination. The table came from immunoSEQ multiplex PCR; TCRdb's copy has only in-frame clones and leaves some out. The table records fewer than 25,000 clones, about four fifths of them present only once. The sample consisted of blood, taken before dendritic cell vaccination. The origin of the receptors is a human donor with glioblastoma.

The chain is built from TRBV15 and TRBJ1-5; 10 bases are a match to TRBD1. CDR3 size: 18 residues. The germline V gene has CDR1 LNHNV and CDR2 YYDKDF (reference sequence). V lost 5 bases and J lost 0; bases outside the gene matches: 10. The CDR3 bases are TGTGCCACCAGCGACCGGGACAGGGGCAAATATAGCAATCAGCCCCAGCATTTT. Amino acid sequence: CATSDRDRGKYSNQPQHF.

This rearrangement joins TRBV9 to TRBJ2-5, with a weak D call TRBD2 (8 bases). The CDR3 is 20 residues long. With 3 bases removed from V and 4 bases from J, the gap between germline ends came to 31 bases. The V gene's germline CDR1 is SGDLS and CDR2 YYNGEE. CDR3 in amino acids: CASSARDRAGTAGVRETQYF. CDR3 DNA sequence: TGTGCCAGCAGCGCTAGAGACAGGGCTGGGACAGCGGGAGTGAGAGAGACCCAGTACTTC. The full variable domain, rest sourced from reference TRBV9 and TRBJ2-5, is DSGVTQTPKHLITATGQRVTLRCSPRSGDLSVYWYQQSLDQGLQFLIQYYNGEERAKGNILERFSAQQFPDLHSELNLSSLELGDSALYFCASSARDRAGTAGVRETQYFGPGTRLLVL.

This chain uses TRBV1 with TRBJ1-5; no check of the table's D call, TRBD1, against the DNA was made. TRBV1 is described as a pseudogene. The CDR3 has 18 amino acids. CDR3 amino acids: CTSSPEKGTGDRNQPQHF. Written as DNA, the CDR3 is TGCACCAGCAGCCCAGAAAAGGGTACAGGGGACCGCAATCAGCCCCAGCATTTT.

V is TRBV15 and J is TRBJ2-2; 8 bases match TRBD2. Germline assignment: CDR1 LNHNV and CDR2 YYDKDF (reference sequence). This CDR3 has 14 residues. The V and J ends lost 4 bases and 7 bases, in that order; junction bases with no gene match: 5. CDR3 protein: CATSISGTSGELFF. The DNA of the CDR3 is TGTGCCACCAGCATTAGCGGGACTAGCGGGGAGCTGTTTTTT.

This clone was recorded once. This CDR3 reads CASSPSGSSVREQFF. CDR3 nucleotides: TGTGCCAGCAGTCCGAGCGGGAGCTCAGTTCGTGAGCAGTTCTTC. The chain couples TRBV27 to TRBJ2-1; 8 bases match TRBD2. Germline lookup yields CDR1 MNHEY and CDR2 SMNVEV (reference sequence). The CDR3 has 15 amino acids. Trimming cost V 5 bases and J 9 bases; bases outside gene matches: 12.

This chain uses TRBV7-9 with TRBJ2-1; D gene uncertain. The CDR3 is 12 amino acids. CDR1 is SEHNR, CDR2 FQNEAQ, per germline (reference sequence). The ends were cut back, 5 bases at V and 12 bases at J, with 14 bases in the middle. The CDR3 protein is CASSEEWVWQFF. Here the CDR3 DNA reads TGTGCCAGCAGCGAGGAATGGGTCTGGCAGTTCTTC.

This CDR3 reads CASSESASGRPEQFF. The CDR3 nucleotides are TGCGCCAGCAGTGAGTCGGCTAGCGGGAGACCTGAGCAGTTCTTC. This sequence joins TRBV10-2 and TRBJ2-1; 10 nucleotides match TRBD2. This CDR3 comprises 15 residues. V lost 0 bases and J lost 9; bases outside the gene matches: 5. Per germline, CDR1 WSHSY and CDR2 SAAADI.

The chain is built from TRBV5-1 and TRBJ2-1; TRBD2 agrees at 12 bases. Germline assignment: CDR1 SGHRS and CDR2 YFSETQ. V shed 4 bases and J 5 bases; nucleotides not matched to a gene: 4. The CDR3 has 15 amino acids. CDR3 nucleotides: TGCGCCAGCAGCAGTCTAGCGGGAGGGCACAATGAGCAGTTCTTC. This codes for CASSSLAGGHNEQFF.

The CDR3 reads CASSPGQASYNEQFF. CDR3 sequence (DNA): TGTGCCAGCAGCCCCGGCCAGGCCTCCTACAATGAGCAGTTCTTC. The chain uses TRBV7-2 and TRBJ2-1, with no clear D. V was cut by 5 bases and J by 0 bases, with 11 bases left in between. This CDR3 has 15 residues. Germline V gene lookup returns CDR1 SGHTA and CDR2 FQGNSA.

Only one count was recorded for this clone. This sequence joins TRBV11-2 and TRBJ2-3, with D maybe TRBD2 (5 bases). The CDR3 has 16 residues. Germline assignment: CDR1 SGHAT and CDR2 FQNNGV. V lost 5 bases to trimming and J lost 3 bases, with 18 bases between them. The CDR3 loop is CASSALEGKGTDTQYF. As DNA, the CDR3 is TGTGCCAGCAGCGCACTAGAAGGGAAGGGAACAGATACGCAGTATTTT. The full variable domain, rest sourced from reference TRBV11-2 and TRBJ2-3, is EAGVAQSPRYKIIEKRQSVAFWCNPISGHATLYWYQQILGQGPKLLIQFQNNGVVDDSQLPKDRFSAERLKGVDSTLKIQPAKLEDSAVYLCASSALEGKGTDTQYFGPGTRLTVL.

V usage is TRBV5-1 and J usage is TRBJ1-3; the match to TRBD1 covers 9 bases. The CDR3 extends over 19 amino acids. V lost 4 bases to trimming and J lost 0 bases; unmatched junction nucleotides: 14. CDR1 and CDR2 (germline): SGHRS, YFSETQ. The CDR3 protein is CASSPRDRERGNSGNTIYF. The CDR3 DNA reads as TGCGCCAGCAGCCCTCGGGACAGGGAAAGGGGCAACTCTGGAAACACCATATATTTT.

The chain joins TRBV9 to TRBJ1-4; D not certain. The germline V gene has CDR1 SGDLS and CDR2 YYNGEE. The CDR3 has 15 amino acids. Trimming cost V 4 bases and J 6 bases, with 16 bases left between them. The CDR3 nucleotides read TGTGCCAGCAGCCCCGGGTATAGGGAGGATGAAAAACTGTTTTTT. This translates into CASSPGYREDEKLFF.

The chain has TRBV5-4 and TRBJ2-7; D is unresolved. Germline CDR1 and CDR2: SGHNT and YYREEE (reference sequence). V lost 1 base to trimming and J lost 2 bases, with 13 bases between them. The CDR3 loop spans 15 amino acids. The DNA for the CDR3 is TGTGCCAGCAGCTTGATAACAGCCTCTACCTACGAGCAGTACTTC. Its translation: CASSLITASTYEQYF.

This sequence joins TRBV10-3 and TRBJ1-3; D unclear. Trimming pared 3 bases from V and 0 bases from J, leaving 12 bases between. Per germline, CDR1 ENHRY and CDR2 SYGVKD. The CDR3 covers 16 residues. CDR3 nucleotides: TGTGCCATCAGTGATCGGGAGGGAGCCTCTGGAAACACCATATATTTT. Its protein is CAISDREGASGNTIYF.

This clone was seen just once. The chain joins TRBV5-4 to TRBJ2-7; a weak D match, TRBD1 (6 bases). CDR1 and CDR2 from the germline V gene are SGHNT and YYREEE (reference sequence). Trimming left V 4 bases short and J 6 bases short, with 26 bases between. This CDR3 is 17 amino acids long. The CDR3 sequence is CASSPLRYAKQGGEQYF. The CDR3 DNA follows: TGTGCCAGCAGCCCCCTGCGATACGCGAAACAGGGCGGCGAGCAGTACTTC.

The chain joins TRBV28 to TRBJ1-5; 8 bases agree with TRBD1. From germline, CDR1 is MDHEN and CDR2 SYDVKM. There are 16 residues in the CDR3. After removal of 7 bases from V and 1 base from J, the junction contained 9 bases not matched to a gene. CDR3 region: CASIYTRDRSNQPQHF. CDR3 nucleotides: TGTGCCAGCATTTATACCAGGGACAGGAGCAATCAGCCCCAGCATTTT.

Comment on this clone: At one of its ends the junction is not consistent with the germline gene, which may arise from a read error. This chain joins TRBV29-1 and TRBJ1-4; TRBD1 is a possible D gene (6 bases). Germline CDR1 SQVTM, CDR2 ANQGSEA. The CDR3 totals 15 residues. The CDR3 spells CSVEDRDTTGEKLFF. CDR3 sequence (DNA): TGCAGCGTCGAAGACCGGGACACAACGGGTGAAAAACTGTTTTTT.

CDR3 amino acids: CASSARGTHNEQFF. The CDR3 DNA reads TGTGCCAGCTCCGCGAGGGGGACACACAATGAGCAGTTCTTC. The J gene is TRBJ2-1, the V gene TRBV6-1; D is possibly TRBD1 (6 bases). The CDR3 is 14 residues long. V lost 8 bases, J lost 5 bases, and 16 bases lay in between. Germline CDR1 is MNHNS and CDR2 is SASEGT.